Listed below are T cell receptor beta chains from one sample, sequenced in a study of T cells in Graves' hyperthyroidism and ophthalmopathy. TCRdb redid the calling of the multiplex PCR reads with MiXCR, one entry per CDR3 protein. This table holds 600,000 to 700,000 distinct CDR3 sequences, 45% found once. Material for sequencing was peripheral blood or thyroid tissue (not recorded which). The receptor set was obtained from an adult man with Graves' disease, either hyperthyroidism or ophthalmopathy (not recorded which). Both conserved end residues are trimmed from each CDR3. Fields, in order: J gene, V gene, CDR3 protein.

TRBJ2-5 | TRBV7-2 | ASSLQYGAKETQY
TRBJ1-1 | TRBV2 | ASNRQGLGTEAF
TRBJ2-5 | TRBV24-1 | ATSDGAQETQY
TRBJ1-3 | TRBV2 | ASSEVRGPGYTIY
TRBJ1-3 | TRBV7-8 | ASSIGRYGNTIY
TRBJ2-5 | TRBV7-9 | ASSLASGTEKY
TRBJ1-1 | TRBV2 | ASSSGGAGNTEAF
TRBJ2-7 | TRBV20-1 | SATSGTSYEQY
TRBJ1-2 | TRBV12-3/TRBV12-4 | ASSLLGKHT
TRBJ1-6 | TRBV20-1 | SARRQGSSYNSPLH
TRBJ1-2 | TRBV5-1 | ASSLADGSNYGYT
TRBJ1-4 | TRBV5-1 | ASSGQGGWEKLF
TRBJ1-1 | TRBV10-3 | AISEKTGNGGAF
TRBJ2-7 | TRBV10-3 | AISESAIKVGEQY
TRBJ2-7 | TRBV10-2 | ASSDGGTGAYEQH
TRBJ2-7 | TRBV19 | ASSIGGQISYEQY
TRBJ2-7 | TRBV15 | ATSRAVGTGRVEQY
TRBJ1-6 | TRBV14 | ASSRRAGDSPLH
TRBJ1-3 | TRBV29-1 | SLSFSGNTIY
TRBJ2-2 | TRBV7-3 | ASRKASGSPGELF
TRBJ1-3 | TRBV29-1 | SVVGFQGASGNTIY
TRBJ2-7 | TRBV5-1 | ASREGDRGDYEQY
TRBJ2-7 | TRBV2 | ASVAGRVYEQY
TRBJ1-2 | TRBV9 | ASSTRHSGYT
TRBJ1-4 | TRBV19 | ASQEAGIANEKLF
TRBJ2-7 | TRBV6-5 | ASSSVSGGAESYEQY
TRBJ2-2 | TRBV20-1 | SARADTGELF
TRBJ2-2 | TRBV2 | ASRRREGELF
- | TRBV2 | ASKPGLADNEQF
TRBJ1-4 | TRBV7-9 | ASTPSGEEEKLF
TRBJ1-6 | TRBV10-2 | ASSPQTGVSSPLH
TRBJ2-5 | TRBV14 | ASSQIQETQY
TRBJ1-1 | TRBV29-1 | SVRQGAPEAF
TRBJ2-2 | TRBV20-1 | SARRQGGHGELF
TRBJ1-1 | TRBV6-5 | ASSYSTGDTEAF
TRBJ2-7 | TRBV10-3 | AISESGERTYEQY
TRBJ2-5 | TRBV24-1 | ATSDPDRGGMETQY